A selection of T cell receptor beta chains follows, all from one sample in a study of OX40 agonist ivuxolimab in advanced cancers. Clones were sequenced by immunoSEQ multiplex PCR, and TCRdb holds only the in-frame ones, with some missing. The sample shows 74,000 or so clones, roughly 91% of them seen only once. The sequences come from CD4+ or CD8+ T cells sorted from blood, collected in a trial of the OX40 agonist ivuxolimab. The receptor set was obtained from an adult with an advanced solid tumor such as melanoma, head and neck, liver or kidney cancer. The CDR3 runs from the conserved cysteine through the conserved F or W. The D gene is left open where the match is weak. Clone size is not always given. Where it is, it says once, few, many or a class for expanded clones.

d_call	clone_size	v_call	j_call	cdr3_length	cdr3_nt	cdr3_aa
.	.	TRBV27	TRBJ1-5	17	TGTGCCAGCAGTTTAACGGCAGGTGAACTTAGCAATCAGCCCCAGCATTTT	CASSLTAGELSNQPQHF
.	.	TRBV6-5	TRBJ1-1	14	TGTGCCAGCATCTCAGTCTACGGAGTCACTGAAGCTTTCTTT	CASISVYGVTEAFF
TRBD2	.	TRBV9	TRBJ2-1	16	TGTGCCAGCAGCGTAACCGCGGGGGGGAAATACAATGAGCAGTTCTTC	CASSVTAGGKYNEQFF
.	.	TRBV4-3	TRBJ1-1	19	TGCGCCAGCAGCCAAGACTATCCAGGGCTCTACGCGAGGAACACTGAAGCTTTCTTT	CASSQDYPGLYARNTEAFF
.	.	TRBV5-1	TRBJ2-1	13	TGCGCCAGCAGCTTGTCGGTCTACAATGAGCAGTTCTTC	CASSLSVYNEQFF
.	.	TRBV27	TRBJ2-2	14	TGTGCCAGCAGTTTATCAACGGACAGCGGGGAGCTGTTTTTT	CASSLSTDSGELFF
.	once	TRBV13	TRBJ2-1	14	TGTGCCAGCAGCCTTCAGAACTCACACAATGAGCAGTTCTTC	CASSLQNSHNEQFF
.	.	TRBV7-9	TRBJ2-5	16	TGTGCCAGCAGCTTAGCTAACTATCATCACGAAGAGACCCAGTACTTC	CASSLANYHHEETQYF
.	.	TRBV11-3	TRBJ2-7	15	TGTGCCAGCAGCCCCGGATATAGGTCCCCCTACGAGCAGTACTTC	CASSPGYRSPYEQYF
.	.	TRBV19	TRBJ1-3	13	TGTGCCAGTAGTATTGTCGGCGGAAACACCATATATTTT	CASSIVGGNTIYF
TRBD2	.	TRBV11-2	TRBJ2-3	14	TGTGCCAGCAGCTTAGCTAGCGGGGCAGATACGCAGTATTTT	CASSLASGADTQYF
.	.	TRBV11-2	TRBJ2-4	13	TGTGCCAGCAGCTTTTTGGGTTCGGGCATTCAGTACTTC	CASSFLGSGIQYF
TRBD1	.	TRBV5-6	TRBJ1-6	16	TGTGCCAGCAGCTTGTGGGACAGACCCTATAATTCACCCCTCCACTTT	CASSLWDRPYNSPLHF
.	.	TRBV9	TRBJ1-3	14	TGTGCCAGCAGCTCAACCCAGGGGATCGACACCATATATTTT	CASSSTQGIDTIYF
.	once	TRBV4-3	TRBJ2-7	19	TGCGCCAGCAGCCATACCCCCCATGATCAGGGGGGAATTTCCTACGAGCAGTACTTC	CASSHTPHDQGGISYEQYF
TRBD1	.	TRBV28	TRBJ2-7	14	TGTGCCAGCAGGCAGACAGGGGGCGGGAGCGAGCAGTACTTC	CASRQTGGGSEQYF
TRBD1	.	TRBV28	TRBJ2-7	13	TGTGCCAGCAGCCCAGGGGGTCCCTACGAGCAGTACTTC	CASSPGGPYEQYF
TRBD1	once	TRBV6-5	TRBJ1-6	14	TGTGCCAGCAGTGGACAGGGAAATAATTCACCCCTCCACTTT	CASSGQGNNSPLHF
.	.	TRBV5-6	TRBJ1-1	12	TGTGCCAGCAGCTTCCCGAACACTGAAGCTTTCTTT	CASSFPNTEAFF
TRBD1	.	TRBV27	TRBJ2-3	15	TGTGCCAGCAGTCAAATACAGGGGGCAACGGATACGCAGTATTTT	CASSQIQGATDTQYF
TRBD2	.	TRBV9	TRBJ2-7	15	TGTGCCAGCAGCCCCCGGGGAGCGGGGTCCTACGAGCAGTACTTC	CASSPRGAGSYEQYF
TRBD2	.	TRBV28	TRBJ2-7	18	TGTGCCAGCACCTGGGGGGGACTAGCGGGAGGACACCCTTACGAGCAGTACTTC	CASTWGGLAGGHPYEQYF
.	.	TRBV27	TRBJ2-5	15	TGTGCCAGCAGTTGGGGGCGGTCAACCGCGGAGACCCAGTACTTC	CASSWGRSTAETQYF
.	.	TRBV9	TRBJ2-7	12	TGTGCCAGCAGCGCAGACGGCTACGAGCAGTACTTC	CASSADGYEQYF
.	.	TRBV9	TRBJ2-1	17	TGTGCCAGCAGCGTAGGAGGGGGGTCCCCGACCTACAATGAGCAGTTCTTC	CASSVGGGSPTYNEQFF
.	.	TRBV11-2	TRBJ2-7	14	TGTGCCAGCAGCGTCACGCCGAACTCCTACGAGCAGTACTTC	CASSVTPNSYEQYF
.	.	TRBV7-8	TRBJ1-4	13	TGTGCCAGCAACGGGGCCAGGGCTGAAAAACTGTTTTTT	CASNGARAEKLFF
.	.	TRBV7-9	TRBJ1-2	14	TGTGCCAGCAGCTTAGAAGCAGGGCTCTATGGCTACACCTTC	CASSLEAGLYGYTF
.	.	TRBV27	TRBJ2-7	11	TGTGCCAGCAGTTTAGGGGGGGAGCAGTACTTC	CASSLGGEQYF
TRBD1	few	TRBV5-1	TRBJ1-1	15	TGCGCCAGCAGCTACGAGACAGGGTTGAACACTGAAGCTTTCTTT	CASSYETGLNTEAFF
TRBD1	.	TRBV5-6	TRBJ2-7	14	TGTGCCAGCAGCTTGGGACAGGGTGGCTACGAGCAGTACTTC	CASSLGQGGYEQYF
.	.	TRBV6-6	TRBJ1-1	14	TGTGCCAGCAGTTACTCGGGGGCGGGCACTGAAGCTTTCTTT	CASSYSGAGTEAFF
.	.	TRBV10-3	TRBJ1-5	15	TGTGCCATCAGTGAGGGGCAGGGCTACGATCAGCCCCAGCATTTT	CAISEGQGYDQPQHF
TRBD1	few	TRBV4-3	TRBJ1-1	14	TGCGCCAGCAGCCAAGGTACAGGGGTCACTGAAGCTTTCTTT	CASSQGTGVTEAFF
.	once	TRBV5-1	TRBJ1-1	14	TGCGCCAGCAGCACGGACGGCATGAACACTGAAGCTTTCTTT	CASSTDGMNTEAFF